The 18 T cell receptor beta chains given below trace back to one sample, sequenced in a study of blood T cell repertoires in COVID-19. The protocol was immunoSEQ multiplex PCR, while the TCRdb copy is restricted to in-frame clones and leaves out a portion. This repertoire shows about 160,000 clones, approximately 82% found once; its top ten account for 22%. Sample: peripheral blood. The receptors shown here come from a woman older than 75 with acute or convalescent COVID-19.

The chain joins TRBV11-3 to TRBJ2-1; 9 bases agree with TRBD2. The CDR3 totals 17 residues. Per germline, CDR1 SGHNT and CDR2 YENEEA. V lost 1 base to trimming and J lost 3 bases; unmatched junction nucleotides: 7. The CDR3 is CASSLASGTGCYNEQFF. The CDR3 DNA follows: TGTGCCAGCAGCTTAGCTAGCGGGACGGGGTGCTACAATGAGCAGTTCTTC.

The chain couples TRBV30 to TRBJ2-7, with TRBD1 as a possible D gene (5 bases). V shed 4 bases and J shed 6 bases, with 19 bases lying between them. This CDR3 contains 14 residues. Germline V gene lookup returns CDR1 GTSNPN and CDR2 SVGIG (reference sequence). The CDR3 loop is CAWTRPGFSGEQYF. The DNA of the CDR3 is TGTGCCTGGACTCGGCCAGGGTTCTCGGGCGAGCAGTACTTC.

The CDR3 region has the DNA TGTGCCAGCTCACCACCGGCAGGGGTAAACATTCAGTACTTC. Amino acids: CASSPPAGVNIQYF. The gene calls are TRBV18 and TRBJ2-4; TRBD1 is a possible D gene (6 bases). Germline loops: CDR1 KGHSH, CDR2 LQKENI. This CDR3 region has 14 residues. V lost 0 bases and J 6 bases, leaving 9 bases between the germline ends.

J is TRBJ1-3 and V is TRBV30, with D unclear. This CDR3 has 14 amino acids. V gave up 4 bases and J gave up 2 bases, with 12 bases separating them. Germline values: CDR1 GTSNPN, CDR2 SVGIG (reference sequence). CDR3 sequence: CAWNLVGTGNTIYF. As DNA, the CDR3 is TGTGCCTGGAACCTAGTAGGTACTGGAAACACCATATATTTT.

This clone was counted a few times. This chain connects TRBV3-1 (or the pseudogene TRBV3-2) to TRBJ1-6; D unclear. This CDR3 is built from 13 residues. Trimming removed 8 bases from V and 6 bases from J, with 11 bases in between. Germline V gene sequence: CDR1 LGHDT, CDR2 YNNKEL (reference sequence). The CDR3, as DNA: TGTGCCAGCGTCGGAGGGTCTAATTCACCCCTCCACTTT. It yields the protein CASVGGSNSPLHF.

In DNA, the CDR3 is TGCGCCAGCAGCTTGGGGGCTTCCGCCTCCTACAATGAGCAGTTCTTC. Protein sequence: CASSLGASASYNEQFF. V and J are TRBV5-1 and TRBJ2-1; the D is unclear. The CDR3 is 16 residues long. Germline V gene data show CDR1 as SGHRS and CDR2 as YFSETQ. Trimming stripped 0 bases from V and 0 bases from J, with 10 bases between.

The chain is built from TRBV9 and TRBJ2-2; 9 positions agree with TRBD2. The V gene end was trimmed by 2 bases and the J gene end by 7 bases; junction bases not matched to a gene: 6. The CDR3 runs 15 residues. The germline V gene encodes CDR1 SGDLS and CDR2 YYNGEE. The CDR3 here is CASSVLAGVIGELFF. DNA of the CDR3: TGTGCCAGCAGCGTCTTAGCGGGAGTCATCGGGGAGCTGTTTTTT.

This chain connects TRBV19 to TRBJ2-6; D gene uncertain. Germline CDR1 is LNHDA and CDR2 is SQIVND (reference sequence). V was clipped by 7 bases and J by 0 bases, with 16 bases between them. The CDR3 consists of 17 residues. The CDR3 loop is CASTLTVESSGANVLTF. The DNA for the CDR3 is TGTGCCAGTACTCTTACAGTGGAAAGCTCTGGGGCCAACGTCCTGACTTTC.

CDR3 coding DNA: TGTGCCTGGAGTAACCAGGGCCGAGCTTTCTTT. The encoded protein is CAWSNQGRAFF. The V call is TRBV30, the J call TRBJ1-1, with D maybe TRBD1 (5 bases). V lost 2 bases, J lost 10 bases, and 11 bases lay in between. CDR1 is GTSNPN and CDR2 is SVGIG in the germline V gene (reference sequence). CDR3 length: 11 amino acids.

This chain joins TRBV6-1 and TRBJ2-6, with D tentatively TRBD1 (5 bases). This CDR3 region has 18 residues. The V gene's germline CDR1 is MNHNS and CDR2 SASEGT. The V gene lost 3 bases and the J gene lost 0 bases, with 15 bases spanning the gap. The CDR3 DNA is TGTGCCAGCAGTGAGTCTTTAATTGACAGCTCTGGGGCCAACGTCCTGACTTTC. Encoded protein: CASSESLIDSSGANVLTF.

The J gene is TRBJ1-3, the V gene TRBV7-6; maybe TRBD1 (5 bases). V was clipped by 5 bases and J by 4 bases, with 9 bases between them. The length of the CDR3 is 13 residues. Germline V lookup: CDR1 SGHVS, CDR2 FNYEAQ. In nucleotides, the CDR3 is TGTGCCAGCAGCGAGTGGACAGGAAACACCATATATTTT. Protein product: CASSEWTGNTIYF.

The chain couples TRBV29-1 to TRBJ2-2; maybe TRBD1 (5 bases). Germline V CDR1 and CDR2: SQVTM, ANQGSEA. V was trimmed by 5 bases and J by 4 bases, leaving 11 bases between them. The CDR3 loop spans 13 amino acids. The CDR3 protein is CSVILTVTGELFF. The CDR3 region has the DNA TGCAGCGTTATTCTGACAGTCACCGGGGAGCTGTTTTTT.

This chain links TRBV18 with TRBJ1-5; unclear D gene. Germline V gene lookup returns CDR1 KGHSH and CDR2 LQKENI. The CDR3 extends over 14 amino acids. V was pared by 4 bases and J by 5 bases, with 12 bases between. CDR3 bases: TGTGCCAGCTCACAAGCGGGTTCTTATCAGCCCCAGCATTTT. It encodes CASSQAGSYQPQHF.

The CDR3 coding sequence is TGTGCCAGCAGTGAACAAGCGGGAGCCTACAATGAGCAGTTCTTC. Its translation: CASSEQAGAYNEQFF. The V gene is TRBV6-1, the J gene TRBJ2-1, with 8 bases that match TRBD2. CDR3 size: 15 residues. With 2 bases clipped from V and 2 bases from J, the junction kept 2 bases outside the gene matches. Germline assignment: CDR1 MNHNS and CDR2 SASEGT.

The chain employs TRBV15 and TRBJ2-1; TRBD1 matches at 7 bases. The ends lost 2 bases at V and 5 bases at J; junction bases unmatched: 9. There are 16 residues in the CDR3. Germline CDR1 reads LNHNV; CDR2 reads YYDKDF (reference sequence). DNA for the CDR3: TGTGCCACCAGCAGATCCCGGGACAGATATAACAATGAGCAGTTCTTC. This gives the protein CATSRSRDRYNNEQFF.

This sequence joins TRBV4-2 and TRBJ1-2; perhaps TRBD1 as D (6 bases). The CDR3 runs 13 residues. Trimming took off 0 bases at V and 8 bases at J, with 10 bases between the two ends. Germline-derived CDR1 and CDR2 are LGHNA and YNFKEQ. CDR3 protein: CASSQEQGNGYTF. The CDR3 DNA sequence: TGTGCCAGCAGCCAAGAACAGGGAAACGGCTACACCTTC.

This clone showed up just once. This chain links TRBV12-3 or TRBV12-4 with TRBJ1-2; unclear D gene. V lost 6 bases and J lost 4, with 9 bases in between. The CDR3 is 12 residues long. The CDR3 sequence: CASRASFYGYTF. In DNA, the CDR3 is TGTGCCAGCAGGGCTTCATTCTATGGCTACACCTTC.

V usage is TRBV10-1 and J usage is TRBJ2-5; TRBD2 is a possible D gene (5 bases). The CDR3 covers 14 residues. CDR1 WNHNN and CDR2 SYGVQD come from the germline V gene (reference sequence). Trimming shortened V by 4 bases and J by 3 bases, and 12 bases separated the two germline ends. CDR3 DNA: TGCGCCAGCAGTGCCCAGATCGGGGAAGAGACCCAGTACTTC. Translated: CASSAQIGEETQYF.